This T cell receptor beta chain is drawn from a study of blood T cell repertoires in COVID-19. In the study overall: The samples span acute and convalescent COVID-19 from the United States, Italy and Spain. PBMCs, B-cell-depleted T cells, or T cells were the source of the cDNA or gDNA that made up the material.

Study processing details: Estimation of nucleated cell counts relied on the amplification of reference gene primers. The protocol was immunoSEQ multiplex PCR, while the TCRdb copy is restricted to in-frame clones and leaves out a portion. That table is the source of V, J and clone size, and D and trimming were worked out from the DNA. The sample includes 350,000 to 450,000 clones, less than 85% seen only once; the top ten take roughly 3.9%. This CDR3 comprises 14 residues. Germline CDR1 and CDR2: SGHTA and FQGNSA. V was shortened by 3 bases and J by 4 bases, with 10 bases between the two germline ends.

Sequencing input: peripheral blood. The clonotype originates from a woman aged 18-30 years with acute or convalescent COVID-19. The rearrangement links TRBV7-2 to TRBJ2-1; D is possibly TRBD1 (6 bases). Here the CDR3 reads CASSFRTVYNEQFF. CDR3 nucleotides: TGTGCCAGCAGCTTCCGGACAGTTTACAATGAGCAGTTCTTC.